The 26 T cell receptor beta chains given below trace back to one sample, sequenced in a study of cytomegalovirus exposure and HLA in healthy donors. The PCR employed 60 Vbeta primers together with 13 Jbeta primers. Some clones are missing from TCRdb's copy, which holds only in-frame ones; the method was immunoSEQ multiplex PCR. The table has 110,000 to 150,000 clones, 65% to 85% seen once. Sequencing input: PBMCs. These receptors all stem from a male donor in good health and CMV-seronegative.

This chain connects TRBV27 to TRBJ1-2; TRBD1 matches at 8 bases. CDR1 and CDR2 from the germline V gene are MNHEY and SMNVEV (reference sequence). J gave up 5 bases and V 4 bases, and 6 bases lay outside the gene matches. The CDR3 runs to 14 residues. The CDR3 loop is CASSSGGLNYGYTF. The CDR3 nucleotides read TGTGCCAGCAGTTCAGGGGGCCTAAATTATGGCTACACCTTC.

The chain carries TRBV19 and TRBJ2-7; TRBD2 agrees at 13 bases. Trimming removed 6 bases from V and 2 bases from J; junction bases left unmatched: 4. The CDR3 is 15 residues long. Germline V CDR1 and CDR2: LNHDA, SQIVND (reference sequence). The CDR3 DNA reads as TGTGCCAGTAGGGGCGGGACTAGCGGGACCTACGAGCAGTACTTC. This codes for CASRGGTSGTYEQYF.

The chain uses TRBV6-6 and TRBJ2-1; no clear D gene. The germline V and J ends were trimmed by 8 bases and 7 bases, with 12 bases remaining between them. This CDR3 has 12 amino acids. Germline V gene data show CDR1 as MNHNY and CDR2 as SVGAGI (reference sequence). The CDR3 DNA sequence: TGTGCCAGCCTGATACTCGGGAATGAGCAGTTCTTC. Its protein product is CASLILGNEQFF.

This chain connects TRBV9 to TRBJ2-1; 8 bases line up with TRBD2. Trimming took 0 bases from V and 5 from J; bases not matched to a gene: 4. The CDR3 contains 15 residues. Germline assignment: CDR1 SGDLS and CDR2 YYNGEE. CDR3 in DNA: TGTGCCAGCAGCGTAGTAGAACTAGCGGACAATGAGCAGTTCTTC. Its translation: CASSVVELADNEQFF.

The chain has TRBV5-1 and TRBJ2-2; 10 bases are a match to TRBD1. This CDR3 is 16 amino acids long. Trimming cost V 4 bases and J 7 bases; bases outside gene matches: 10. Germline V gene sequence: CDR1 SGHRS, CDR2 YFSETQ. In DNA, the CDR3 is TGCGCCAGCAGCGGCCGGGACAGGGGTGTTAACGGGGAGCTGTTTTTT. Translation gives CASSGRDRGVNGELFF. Full variable domain (rest looked up from reference TRBV5-1 and TRBJ2-2): KAGVTQTPRYLIKTRGQQVTLSCSPISGHRSVSWYQQTPGQGLQFLFEYFSETQRNKGNFPGRFSGRQFSNSRSEMNVSTLELGDSALYLCASSGRDRGVNGELFFGEGSRLTVL.

This chain uses TRBV6-5 with TRBJ1-1; TRBD1 is a possible D gene (5 bases). The CDR3 sequence is 12 residues long. Germline loops: CDR1 MNHEY, CDR2 SVGAGI. Trimming took off 2 bases at V and 7 bases at J, with 8 bases between the two ends. The CDR3 DNA is TGTGCCAGCAGTTACGCCCAGGGTGAAGCTTTCTTT. It specifies CASSYAQGEAFF.

V usage is TRBV28 and J usage is TRBJ2-7; D is undetermined. The CDR3 runs to 15 residues. Germline V CDR1 and CDR2: MDHEN, SYDVKM. V was cut by 3 bases and J by 2 bases, with 14 bases left in between. CDR3 residues: CASSLRGIGAYEQYF. CDR3 bases: TGTGCCAGCAGTTTGAGAGGAATTGGCGCCTACGAGCAGTACTTC.

This chain links TRBV5-4 with TRBJ2-7; a weak D match, TRBD1 (7 bases). Germline assignment: CDR1 SGHNT and CDR2 YYREEE (reference sequence). This CDR3 contains 15 residues. V was shortened by 3 bases and J by 6 bases, with 19 bases between the two germline ends. The CDR3 nucleotides are TGTGCCAGCAGCTCCGTACAGGGGAGGAGAGTCGAGCAGTACTTC. Translated: CASSSVQGRRVEQYF.

The genes are TRBV2 and TRBJ2-1; possible D gene TRBD2, 5 bases. The ends were cut back, 1 base at V and 0 bases at J, with 13 bases in the middle. Per the germline V gene, CDR1 is SNHLY and CDR2 is FYNNEI. The CDR3 is 17 residues long. The CDR3 nucleotides are TGTGCCAGCAGTGAAGATTCCCCGGGGAGCTCCTACAATGAGCAGTTCTTC. Its translation: CASSEDSPGSSYNEQFF.

The rearrangement uses TRBV30 and TRBJ1-5; no firm D call. Germline V gene data show CDR1 as GTSNPN and CDR2 as SVGIG (reference sequence). The length of the CDR3 is 12 residues. Trimming removed 1 base from V and 4 bases from J, with 5 bases in between. In DNA, the CDR3 is TGTGCCTGGAGTGACATTAATCAGCCCCAGCATTTT. Residues: CAWSDINQPQHF.

The V call is TRBV15, the J call TRBJ2-3, with a possible D match to TRBD2 (6 bases). CDR1 and CDR2 from the germline V gene are LNHNV and YYDKDF (reference sequence). This CDR3 has 15 amino acids. V dropped 0 bases and J dropped 5 bases, with 12 bases sitting between them. The DNA of the CDR3 is TGTGCCACCAGCAGAGATTGGGGGGTAGGAGATACGCAGTATTTT. Amino acid sequence: CATSRDWGVGDTQYF.

This clone is a singleton in its sample. V and J are TRBV7-8 and TRBJ2-3; 14 positions agree with TRBD2. The V and J ends lost 5 bases and 0 bases, in that order; junction bases with no gene match: 7. CDR1 is SGHVS, CDR2 FQNEAQ, per germline. This CDR3 is 18 amino acids long. CDR3 sequence reads: CASSLGLAGGFSTDTQYF. The CDR3 coding sequence is TGTGCCAGCAGCCTAGGACTAGCGGGGGGTTTTAGCACAGATACGCAGTATTTT.

The chain uses TRBV5-1 and TRBJ2-3, with 8 bases fitting TRBD2. J lost 6 bases, V lost 4 bases, and 7 bases had no gene match. This CDR3 region has 14 residues. Per the germline V gene, CDR1 is SGHRS and CDR2 is YFSETQ. CDR3 nucleotides: TGCGCCAGCAGCCCCGGACTAGCCCTGGATACGCAGTATTTT. Its translation: CASSPGLALDTQYF.

V usage is TRBV6-5 and J usage is TRBJ2-1, with 8 bases lining up with TRBD1. Germline CDR1 reads MNHEY; CDR2 reads SVGAGI. CDR3 length: 16 residues. With V trimmed by 0 bases and J by 8 bases, 9 bases remained unmatched. CDR3 loop: CASSYSRTGLGDEQFF. CDR3 nucleotide sequence: TGTGCCAGCAGTTACTCCCGGACAGGGTTAGGGGATGAGCAGTTCTTC.

The chain is built from TRBV18 and TRBJ2-5; 16 bases match TRBD2. The CDR3 covers 17 residues. V was pared by 3 bases and J by 4 bases, with 5 bases of the junction left unmatched. Germline V gene data show CDR1 as KGHSH and CDR2 as LQKENI. The CDR3 sequence: CASSPGLAGGPRETQYF. DNA of the CDR3: TGTGCCAGCTCACCGGGACTAGCGGGAGGGCCTCGAGAGACCCAGTACTTC.

The chain couples TRBV4-2 to TRBJ2-1; 8 bases are a match to TRBD2. The germline V gene encodes CDR1 LGHNA and CDR2 YNFKEQ. The CDR3 sequence is 15 residues long. With 0 bases clipped from V and 6 bases from J, the junction kept 4 bases outside the gene matches. CDR3 DNA sequence: TGTGCCAGCAGCCAAGATCGGGGGACTAGCAATGAGCAGTTCTTC. It codes for CASSQDRGTSNEQFF.

The J gene is TRBJ2-7, the V gene TRBV5-1; D is unresolved. Trimming removed 0 bases at V and 0 bases at J, with 10 bases between. The CDR3 is 15 residues long. Germline assignment: CDR1 SGHRS and CDR2 YFSETQ. DNA of the CDR3: TGCGCCAGCAGCTTGGAACCACTCACCTCCTACGAGCAGTACTTC. This gives the protein CASSLEPLTSYEQYF.

The chain joins TRBV19 to TRBJ2-1; weak D call: TRBD1 (6 bases). The germline CDR1 and CDR2 sequences are LNHDA and SQIVND (reference sequence). Trimming pared 7 bases from V and 0 bases from J, leaving 19 bases between. This CDR3 is 17 amino acids long. The CDR3 DNA sequence: TGTGCCAGTACCCCGCAGAGGGGGAAGAGCTCCTACAATGAGCAGTTCTTC. Translating it yields CASTPQRGKSSYNEQFF.

This rearrangement joins TRBV9 to TRBJ2-1; 9 positions agree with TRBD1. J gave up 6 bases and V 3 bases, and 7 bases lay outside the gene matches. The CDR3 totals 15 residues. Looked up from germline, CDR1 is SGDLS and CDR2 is YYNGEE. The CDR3 DNA reads TGTGCCAGCAGCGCGGGACAGGGAACGTTCAATGAGCAGTTCTTC. Encoded protein: CASSAGQGTFNEQFF.

The chain joins TRBV7-9 to TRBJ2-5, with 7 positions matching TRBD1. The J call is uncertain, as TRBJ2-7 better fits the DNA end. Germline V gene data show CDR1 as SEHNR and CDR2 as FQNEAQ (reference sequence). This CDR3 comprises 16 residues. CDR3 nucleotides: TGTGCCAGCAGCCCACCGACCGACAGGGCCACCTACGAGCAGTACTTC. This translates into CASSPPTDRATYEQYF.

This chain joins TRBV7-8 and TRBJ1-5, with D tentatively TRBD1 (5 bases). The V gene's germline CDR1 is SGHVS and CDR2 FQNEAQ. The CDR3 totals 15 residues. V lost 0 bases, J lost 7 bases, and 13 bases lay in between. The CDR3 region has the DNA TGTGCCAGCAGCTTAGCGGGGGGAACTAAACAGCCCCAGCATTTT. It specifies CASSLAGGTKQPQHF.

The chain carries TRBV18 and TRBJ2-1; D is perhaps TRBD1 (6 bases). The germline gives CDR1 KGHSH, CDR2 LQKENI. CDR3 length equals 16 residues. V lost 3 bases to trimming and J lost 5 bases, with 17 bases between them. The CDR3 protein is CASSPNLGAPNNEQFF. The CDR3 region has the DNA TGTGCCAGCTCACCTAATCTGGGGGCGCCGAACAATGAGCAGTTCTTC. Full variable domain (missing parts from reference TRBV18 and TRBJ2-1): NAGVMQNPRHLVRRRGQEARLRCSPMKGHSHVYWYRQLPEEGLKFMVYLQKENIIDESGMPKERFSAEFPKEGPSILRIQQVVRGDSAAYFCASSPNLGAPNNEQFFGPGTRLTVL.

Only one count was recorded for this clone. V and J are TRBV5-1 and TRBJ2-2, with a possible D match to TRBD1 (6 bases). V gave up 0 bases and J gave up 3 bases, with 9 bases separating them. Germline V gene lookup returns CDR1 SGHRS and CDR2 YFSETQ. The CDR3 runs to 15 residues. The CDR3 is CASSLDTGHTGELFF. The CDR3 DNA follows: TGCGCCAGCAGCTTGGACACAGGGCACACCGGGGAGCTGTTTTTT.

V usage is TRBV7-3 and J usage is TRBJ1-2; D gene uncertain. This CDR3 has 13 residues. Germline lookup yields CDR1 SGHTA and CDR2 FQGTGA. The V and J ends lost 2 bases and 7 bases respectively, with 11 bases between them. CDR3: CASSLDSRIGYTF. DNA for the CDR3: TGTGCCAGCAGCTTAGACTCGCGAATTGGCTACACCTTC.

The V gene is TRBV9, the J gene TRBJ2-3, with D perhaps matching TRBD2 (5 bases). Germline CDR1 is SGDLS and CDR2 is YYNGEE. Trimming left V 3 bases short and J 0 bases short, with 8 bases between. The CDR3 is 14 amino acids. The CDR3 DNA reads as TGTGCCAGCAGCGGAGGGTATAGCACAGATACGCAGTATTTT. Translation gives CASSGGYSTDTQYF.

This sequence joins TRBV4-1 and TRBJ2-1; 7 bases line up with TRBD2. CDR1 MGHRA and CDR2 YSYEKL come from the germline V gene. The CDR3 spans 17 residues. Germline trimming cut 2 bases from V and 2 bases from J; bases unmatched to any gene: 9. The CDR3 DNA follows: TGCGCCAGCAGCCAAAAGGGAGGGCCGAATACCTACAATGAGCAGTTCTTC. Residues: CASSQKGGPNTYNEQFF.